Given below is one T cell receptor (beta chain) in context. Germline loops: CDR1 SGDLS, CDR2 YYNGEE. The CDR3 runs 13 residues. V lost 6 bases and J lost 5; bases outside the gene matches: 2. The sample belongs to a study of blood T cell repertoires in COVID-19. Study in general: Whether acute or convalescent, the COVID-19 samples came from the United States, Italy and Spain. Nucleic acid was either cDNA or gDNA, and it came from T cells, B-cell-depleted T cells, or PBMCs.

Original analysis: Reference gene primer amplification yielded estimated nucleated cell counts. Clones were read by immunoSEQ multiplex PCR, and TCRdb kept only the in-frame ones, dropping some. The V and J calls and the clone size are those of that table, but D and trimming were determined from the DNA. The sample lists about 140,000 clones, approximately 90% occurring once. The TCR sequence derives from a woman aged 40 to 50 with acute or convalescent COVID-19. The sequenced material came from peripheral blood. The chain couples TRBV9 to TRBJ2-1; TRBD2 aligns across 10 bases. CDR3 sequence: CASTGLADNEQFF. DNA for the CDR3: TGTGCCAGCACCGGACTAGCGGACAATGAGCAGTTCTTC.